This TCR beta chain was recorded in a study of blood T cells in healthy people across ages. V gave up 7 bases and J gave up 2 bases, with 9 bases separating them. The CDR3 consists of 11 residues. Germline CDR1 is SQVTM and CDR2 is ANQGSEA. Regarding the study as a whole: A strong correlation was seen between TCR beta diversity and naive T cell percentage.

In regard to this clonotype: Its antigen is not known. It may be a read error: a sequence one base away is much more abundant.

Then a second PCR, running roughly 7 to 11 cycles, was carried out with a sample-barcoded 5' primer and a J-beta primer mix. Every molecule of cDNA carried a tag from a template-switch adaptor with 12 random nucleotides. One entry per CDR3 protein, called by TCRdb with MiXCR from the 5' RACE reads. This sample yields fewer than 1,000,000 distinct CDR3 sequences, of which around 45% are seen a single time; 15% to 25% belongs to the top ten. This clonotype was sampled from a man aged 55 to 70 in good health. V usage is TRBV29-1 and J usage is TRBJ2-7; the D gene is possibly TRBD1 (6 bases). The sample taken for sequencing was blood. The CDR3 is CSAGQTYEQYF. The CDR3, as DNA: TGCAGCGCCGGACAGACCTACGAGCAGTACTTC.